These 16 T cell receptor beta chains were all obtained from the same sample, sequenced in a study of shared clonotypes between healthy human individuals. CD45RO-negative, CCR7-selected cells formed the naive CD8 fraction, which excluded terminally differentiated effector memory CD45RA+ cells. TCRdb keeps only in-frame clones here, not all; method: immunoSEQ multiplex PCR. Of around 600,000 clones in the sample, roughly 98% were seen once. Sequenced sample: naive CD8+ T cells sorted from blood. The receptors originated from a man between 25 and 39 years old in good health.

About this clone: At the DNA level, this CDR3 is encoded by other sequences in the same sample as well. This rearrangement joins TRBV19 to TRBJ2-7; TRBD2 aligns across 7 bases. V trimming: 3 bases; J trimming: 2 bases; junction bases outside the gene matches: 4. The V gene's germline CDR1 is LNHDA and CDR2 SQIVND (reference sequence). This CDR3 is built from 14 residues. CDR3 loop: CASSISGKAYEQYF. The CDR3 region has the DNA TGTGCCAGTAGTATCAGCGGGAAAGCCTACGAGCAGTACTTC.

The chain recombines TRBV7-6 with TRBJ2-7; 7 bases align to TRBD2. The CDR3 has 15 amino acids. Germline-derived CDR1 and CDR2 are SGHVS and FNYEAQ. V trimming: 5 bases; J trimming: 7 bases; junction bases outside the gene matches: 14. The CDR3 DNA is TGTGCCAGCAGCCTATCGAGGAGCGGGGTAGAGGAGCAGTACTTC. Amino acid sequence: CASSLSRSGVEEQYF.

The gene calls are TRBV10-3 and TRBJ2-3; D call uncertain. V lost 3 bases and J 2 bases, leaving 12 bases between the germline ends. The length of the CDR3 is 15 residues. Looked up from germline, CDR1 is ENHRY and CDR2 is SYGVKD. The CDR3 DNA reads as TGTGCCATCAGTGAAGGATTGGGTCCCACAGATACGCAGTATTTT. Translating gives CAISEGLGPTDTQYF.

This clone was counted once. The V and J genes are TRBV13 and TRBJ2-1; 9 bases map to TRBD1. Trimming at V came to 6 bases and at J to 2 bases, leaving 11 bases not matched to a gene. The CDR3 loop spans 17 amino acids. CDR1 is PRHDT, CDR2 FYEKMQ, per germline (reference sequence). CDR3 residues: CASRAKPGQGPYNEQFF. DNA for the CDR3: TGTGCCAGCAGGGCGAAACCGGGACAGGGCCCCTACAATGAGCAGTTCTTC.

This chain joins TRBV30 and TRBJ2-1, with D perhaps given as TRBD1 or TRBD2 (5 bases each). Germline V gene data show CDR1 as GTSNPN and CDR2 as SVGIG (reference sequence). Trimming took 1 base from V and 6 from J, leaving 16 bases between them. The CDR3 is 15 residues long. CDR3 loop: CAWSAGTPTSNEQFF. CDR3 DNA: TGTGCCTGGAGTGCCGGGACCCCGACCTCCAATGAGCAGTTCTTC.

Written as DNA, the CDR3 is TGTGCCAGCAGCCAAGAGGGAGGGGATAGCAATCAGCCCCAGCATTTT. Its protein is CASSQEGGDSNQPQHF. The chain uses TRBV4-2 and TRBJ1-5; D possibly corresponds to TRBD1 (5 bases). Per germline, CDR1 LGHNA and CDR2 YNFKEQ. Trimming removed 0 bases at V and 0 bases at J, with 9 bases between. The CDR3 is 16 amino acids.

This rearrangement joins TRBV28 to TRBJ1-5, with no clear D. V lost 3 bases and J lost 7, with 10 bases in between. This CDR3 contains 13 residues. CDR1 is MDHEN, CDR2 SYDVKM, per germline. The CDR3 spells CASSFLGWQPQHF. Here the CDR3 DNA reads TGTGCCAGCAGTTTTCTCGGCTGGCAGCCCCAGCATTTT.

The chain has TRBV10-3 and TRBJ2-2; the match to TRBD2 covers 14 bases. With V trimmed by 2 bases and J by 7 bases, 3 bases remained unmatched. The CDR3 is 16 amino acids. CDR1 is ENHRY and CDR2 is SYGVKD in the germline V gene. The CDR3 DNA sequence: TGTGCCATCAGTGAGGGACTAGCGGGAGGTATCGGGGAGCTGTTTTTT. Encoded protein: CAISEGLAGGIGELFF.

This sequence joins TRBV15 and TRBJ2-7; D is possibly TRBD1 (5 bases). Trimming removed 0 bases from V and 0 bases from J, with 9 bases in between. This CDR3 comprises 15 residues. The germline CDR1 and CDR2 sequences are LNHNV and YYDKDF (reference sequence). The CDR3 region has the DNA TGTGCCACCAGCAGAGATGCAGGGCTCTCCTACGAGCAGTACTTC. Its translation: CATSRDAGLSYEQYF.

The chain has TRBV4-1 and TRBJ2-7; possible D gene TRBD1, 5 bases. V was clipped by 3 bases and J by 4 bases, with 10 bases between them. The CDR3 contains 13 residues. Germline assignment: CDR1 MGHRA and CDR2 YSYEKL. This CDR3 reads CASSHREEYEQYF. In DNA, the CDR3 is TGCGCCAGCAGCCACAGGGAAGAGTACGAGCAGTACTTC.

The V gene is TRBV9, the J gene TRBJ2-2; 7 bases line up with TRBD1. In germline, CDR1 is SGDLS, CDR2 YYNGEE. J lost 2 bases, V lost 3 bases, and 7 bases had no gene match. The CDR3 has 16 amino acids. The CDR3 region is CASSAWDSPNTGELFF. DNA of the CDR3: TGTGCCAGCAGCGCCTGGGACAGCCCAAACACCGGGGAGCTGTTTTTT.

This clone has a single count. The CDR3 sequence: CASSPRDRGWSTDTQYF. Written as DNA, the CDR3 is TGTGCCAGCAGCCCCCGGGACAGGGGTTGGAGCACAGATACGCAGTATTTT. The rearrangement joins TRBV14 to TRBJ2-3, with TRBD1 identical over 10 bases. The trim removed 4 bases at V and 0 bases at J, leaving 7 bases unmatched. Germline CDR1 is SGHDN and CDR2 is FVKESK. This CDR3 is built from 17 residues. The variable domain in full, completed from reference TRBV14 and TRBJ2-3, reads EAGVTQFPSHSVIEKGQTVTLRCDPISGHDNLYWYRRVMGKEIKFLLHFVKESKQDESGMPNNRFLAERTGGTYSTLKVQPAELEDSGVYFCASSPRDRGWSTDTQYFGPGTRLTVL.

As to this clone: Additional DNA sequences in this sample encode the identical CDR3. The rearrangement links TRBV27 to TRBJ2-7, with D perhaps TRBD2 (5 bases). This CDR3 region has 11 residues. The V gene's germline CDR1 is MNHEY and CDR2 SMNVEV (reference sequence). The V end lost 5 bases, the J end lost 6 bases, and 8 bases lay between the germline ends. Written as DNA, the CDR3 is TGTGCCAGCAGTGCGGGTGGCGAGCAGTACTTC. It encodes CASSAGGEQYF.

The chain is built from TRBV7-6 and TRBJ2-1, with 11 bases lining up with TRBD2. CDR1 and CDR2 from the germline V gene are SGHVS and FNYEAQ. The CDR3 totals 17 residues. J lost 9 bases, V lost 0 bases, and 10 bases had no gene match. CDR3 in DNA: TGTGCCAGCAGCTTAGCGATTTCTAGCGGGAGGAGTGGTGAGCAGTTCTTC. It specifies CASSLAISSGRSGEQFF.

This sequence joins TRBV27 and TRBJ2-7, with TRBD1 matching 9 bases. The CDR3 is made up of 16 amino acids. Germline CDR1 is MNHEY and CDR2 is SMNVEV (reference sequence). J gave up 3 bases and V 6 bases, and 12 bases lay outside the gene matches. The CDR3 spells CASSHSGTGSFYEQYF. The CDR3, as DNA: TGTGCCAGCAGCCATTCCGGGACAGGGTCGTTCTACGAGCAGTACTTC.

The chain couples TRBV28 to TRBJ2-7; D remains ambiguous. The CDR3 has 11 residues. Trimming took off 3 bases at V and 4 bases at J, with 4 bases between the two ends. The germline CDR1 and CDR2 sequences are MDHEN and SYDVKM. Here the CDR3 DNA reads TGTGCCAGCAGTTTTAGATACGAGCAGTACTTC. This sequence encodes CASSFRYEQYF.